The T cell receptor beta chain under discussion was sequenced for a study of T cell clonality in common variable immunodeficiency. Here immunoSEQ multiplex PCR was the method, and the copy in TCRdb shows in-frame clones only, minus some. The profile covers roughly 30,000 clones, none occurring a single time. The sample holds a few counts of this clone. Its target is unknown. The read terminates 3 residues before the CDR3 end, so the remaining end is supplied by the germline J gene. Study-level findings and limits: Common variable immunodeficiency TCR beta sequences reportedly had fewer deletions and N-nucleotide insertions. TCRbeta clonality was increased in CVID versus healthy controls. Shared TCRbeta clones were fewer between CVID subjects than controls.

Heparinized whole blood, about 4.5 to 8.5 ml, came from each donor. The V and J ends lost 0 bases and 2 bases respectively, with 11 bases between them. The CDR3 is made up of 15 amino acids. Germline values: CDR1 SGHRS, CDR2 YFSETQ. The J gene is TRBJ2-5, the V gene TRBV5-1, with no clear D. The material sequenced was peripheral blood mononuclear cells. The receptor was isolated from a person aged 18 to 70 in good health. The CDR3 region is CASSLASVGQETQYF. The part of the CDR3 DNA that was read is TGCGCCAGCAGCTTGGCCTCGGTTGGTCAAGAGACC.